A selection of T cell receptor beta chains follows, all from one sample in a study of blood T cell repertoires in COVID-19. Measured with immunoSEQ multiplex PCR; TCRdb has only the in-frame clones, and not every one. Among roughly 420,000 clones, roughly 88% were seen once, and the ten largest hold more than 0.85%. The source material was PBMCs or T cells enriched from blood (not recorded which). The receptors were gathered from a woman aged 30 to 39 with acute COVID-19. The CDR3 runs from the conserved cysteine through the conserved F or W. A D gene is named only where the DNA matches it firmly. Clone size appears in some rows only: once, few, many, or a class for an expanded clone.

clone_size,v_call,j_call,d_call,cdr3_nt,cdr3_aa
.,TRBV2,TRBJ1-1,TRBD1,TGTGCCAGCAGACTATCCCAGGGGGGCGCTGAAGCTTTCTTT,CASRLSQGGAEAFF
.,TRBV28,TRBJ1-5,.,TGTGCCAGCAGTTCTGGGGCTAATAGCAATCAGCCCCAGCATTTT,CASSSGANSNQPQHF
few,TRBV12-3/TRBV12-4,TRBJ1-2,.,TGTGCCAGCAGTTTTCGGGGGAGGAGTGGCTACACCTTC,CASSFRGRSGYTF
few,TRBV6-4,TRBJ2-3,TRBD1,TGTGCCAGCAGTGACTCGCAGGGGGGCACAGATACGCAGTATTTT,CASSDSQGGTDTQYF
.,TRBV5-1,TRBJ2-5,TRBD2,TGCGCCAGCAGCTTGTCTAGCGGGGCGGGAGAGACCCAGTACTTC,CASSLSSGAGETQYF
.,TRBV7-9,TRBJ1-2,.,TGTGCCAGCAGCCGGGGATTTGCCGGGAATGGCTACACCTTC,CASSRGFAGNGYTF
.,TRBV13,TRBJ2-1,TRBD1,TGTGCCAGCAGCTTAACACCGGGACAGGGTATTGTCAATGAGCAGTTCTTC,CASSLTPGQGIVNEQFF
.,TRBV5-1,TRBJ2-1,TRBD2,TGCGCCAGCAGCTTGGCAAGCGGGGGCCGCTACAATGAGCAGTTCTTC,CASSLASGGRYNEQFF
few,TRBV5-1,TRBJ1-1,TRBD1,TGCGCCAGCAGCTCAGGTCCGGGACAGATGAACACTGAAGCTTTCTTT,CASSSGPGQMNTEAFF
.,TRBV27,TRBJ2-2,.,TGTGCCAGCAGTTTATTGTCAGCGGGGAACACCGGGGAGCTGTTTTTT,CASSLLSAGNTGELFF
.,TRBV24-1,TRBJ2-5,.,TGTGCCACCAGTGGTCTACAGCAAGAGACCCAGTACTTC,CATSGLQQETQYF
.,TRBV6-4,TRBJ2-3,.,TGTGCCAGCAGCCCCGGGGGAGGAGATACGCAGTATTTT,CASSPGGGDTQYF
.,TRBV10-2,TRBJ2-5,TRBD2,TGCGCCAGTAGACTAGCGGGGGCGGCCCAGTACTTC,CASRLAGAAQYF
.,TRBV15,TRBJ1-3,.,TGTGCCACCAGCAGAGGGACATCAGGAAACACCATATATTTT,CATSRGTSGNTIYF
.,TRBV7-9,TRBJ2-3,TRBD2,TGTGCCAGCAGCCCAACCCTCGCGGGAGGCACAGATACGCAGTATTTT,CASSPTLAGGTDTQYF
.,TRBV19,TRBJ1-2,.,TGTGCCAGTAGTATCGGGGGGGTAGGATATGGCTACACCTTC,CASSIGGVGYGYTF
.,TRBV9,TRBJ2-7,TRBD2,TGTGCCAGCAGCGTAGATGCGACTAGCGGGGGCAGCTCCTACGAGCAGTACTTC,CASSVDATSGGSSYEQYF
.,TRBV20-1,TRBJ2-3,.,TGCAGTGTAACGCCCGGAGATACGCAGTATTTT,CSVTPGDTQYF
.,TRBV6-1,TRBJ1-2,TRBD1,TGTGCCAGCAGTGAAATCCCGCAGGGGGCTTACTATGGCTACACCTTC,CASSEIPQGAYYGYTF
.,TRBV28,TRBJ1-4,.,TGTGCCACCCGGACAGAAAATGAAAAACTGTTTTTT,CATRTENEKLFF
.,TRBV19,TRBJ2-2,TRBD1,TGTGCCAGTAAGCATACAGGGGGCGCGGACACCGGGGAGCTGTTTTTT,CASKHTGGADTGELFF
once,TRBV24-1,TRBJ2-1,TRBD1,TGTGCCACCAGCACAGACAGGGTGAATGAGCAGTTCTTC,CATSTDRVNEQFF
.,TRBV29-1,TRBJ2-1,.,TGCAGCCTAGGACAGTCTGTAAATGAGCAGTTCTTC,CSLGQSVNEQFF
.,TRBV15,TRBJ2-5,.,TGTGCCACCAGCCAAATTGGACAGATACAAGAGACCCAGTACTTC,CATSQIGQIQETQYF
.,TRBV12-5,TRBJ1-4,.,TGTGCTAGTGGTTTGTGGGGTCAAGGGGTAGGTGAAAAACTGTTTTTT,CASGLWGQGVGEKLFF